This entry lists 6 T cell receptor beta chains sequenced from one sample in a study of T cells in Graves' hyperthyroidism and ophthalmopathy. TCR beta CDR3 regions were amplified from RNA. When the TCR CDR3 underwent first-round RT-PCR, the HTBI primer set was used. TCRdb fed the multiplex PCR reads into MiXCR, producing one record per CDR3 protein. The sample lists a few hundred thousand distinct CDR3 sequences; roughly 15% were seen once. The specimen sequenced was blood. The receptors originated from a woman in her twenties or thirties with Graves' ophthalmopathy.

This chain joins TRBV5-6 and TRBJ2-1; D remains unclear. V was pared by 5 bases and J by 5 bases, with 5 bases between. CDR1 SGHDT and CDR2 YYEEEE come from the germline V gene. The CDR3 has 11 amino acids. Written as DNA, the CDR3 is TGTGCCAGCAGACCCGACAATGAGCAGTTCTTC. Translating gives CASRPDNEQFF.

This clonotype occurred many times. The chain uses TRBV7-9 and TRBJ2-5, with TRBD1 identical over 8 bases. CDR1 SEHNR and CDR2 FQNEAQ come from the germline V gene (reference sequence). The ends lost 5 bases at V and 4 bases at J; junction bases unmatched: 6. There are 14 residues in the CDR3. The CDR3 DNA sequence: TGTGCCAGCAGCCGCATGGGGACAGGAGAGACCCAGTACTTC. Translation: CASSRMGTGETQYF.

This clonotype was picked up many times. V is TRBV24-1 and J is TRBJ2-3; 7 positions match TRBD2. This CDR3 comprises 14 residues. V was pared by 9 bases and J by 0 bases, with 5 bases of the junction left unmatched. Germline V lookup: CDR1 KGHDR, CDR2 SFDVKD. The CDR3 DNA is TGTGCCACCGACGGGGGGTCTAGCACAGATACGCAGTATTTT. It translates to CATDGGSSTDTQYF.

This rearrangement joins TRBV5-1 to TRBJ2-6; perhaps TRBD2 as D (5 bases). The CDR3 length is 18 residues. The ends were cut back, 2 bases at V and 0 bases at J, with 15 bases in the middle. The germline CDR1 and CDR2 sequences are SGHRS and YFSETQ. CDR3 in amino acids: CASSFRQDSPSGANVLTF. The CDR3 nucleotides read TGCGCCAGCAGCTTCCGCCAGGACTCCCCCTCTGGGGCCAACGTCCTGACTTTC.

The chain uses TRBV6-1 and TRBJ1-2; D is perhaps TRBD1 (5 bases). This CDR3 is built from 16 residues. CDR1 and CDR2 from the germline V gene are MNHNS and SASEGT. The V end lost 2 bases, the J end lost 6 bases, and 19 bases lay between the germline ends. The CDR3 DNA sequence: TGTGCCAGCAGTGAAAGAAGCGGGACTGGGGGTAATGGCTACACCTTC. Translation: CASSERSGTGGNGYTF.

This clonotype was found many times. Written as DNA, the CDR3 is TGTGCCAGCAGACGTACACCTAATGAAAAACTGTTTTTT. Protein: CASRRTPNEKLFF. The chain combines TRBV6-1 with TRBJ1-4, with D unresolved. The V end lost 6 bases, the J end lost 3 bases, and 8 bases lay between the germline ends. The CDR3 runs 13 residues. CDR1 and CDR2 from the germline V gene are MNHNS and SASEGT.